These 28 T cell receptor beta chains came from one sample sequenced in a study of T-cell memory formation after mild COVID-19. TCRdb called the 5' RACE reads again in MiXCR, with one record for every CDR3 protein. The table has about 100,000 distinct CDR3 sequences, around 10% seen once. The sequenced material came from PBMCs or a T cell subset sorted from them (not recorded which). These receptors were collected from a man aged 18 to 30 who had mild COVID-19 (a few samples of this study predate the infection). Cell type and time point are not known.

The chain has TRBV6-1 and TRBJ2-5; TRBD1 agrees at 8 bases. The CDR3 has 13 residues. V lost 6 bases, J lost 5 bases, and 5 bases stayed unmatched. CDR1 and CDR2 (germline): MNHNS, SASEGT. The CDR3 DNA follows: TGTGCCAGCAGAGGACAGGGCGGGGAGACCCAGTACTTC. Protein: CASRGQGGETQYF.

This clonotype has a count of ten or more. The chain has TRBV29-1 and TRBJ2-3, with D possibly matching TRBD2 (5 bases). V was shortened by 4 bases and J by 1 base, with 9 bases between the two germline ends. From germline, CDR1 is SQVTM and CDR2 ANQGSEA. The CDR3 has 13 residues. CDR3 nucleotide sequence: TGCAGCGTTGTTTTCGGGGGCACAGATACGCAGTATTTT. This encodes CSVVFGGTDTQYF.

The chain combines TRBV6-5 with TRBJ2-7; either TRBD1 or TRBD2 may supply D (5 bases each). Looked up from germline, CDR1 is MNHEY and CDR2 is SVGAGI. The CDR3 runs 12 residues. Trimming shortened V by 5 bases and J by 6 bases, and 11 bases separated the two germline ends. The CDR3 loop is CASSPDGAEQYF. The CDR3 nucleotides are TGTGCCAGCAGTCCCGACGGGGCCGAGCAGTACTTC.

The chain is built from TRBV19 and TRBJ1-5; 8 nucleotides line up with TRBD1. This CDR3 has 15 amino acids. CDR1 is LNHDA and CDR2 is SQIVND in the germline V gene (reference sequence). The J segment lost 8 bases and the V segment lost 6 bases, leaving 12 bases of the junction unmatched. The CDR3 sequence: CASRPGTGAPEPQHF. The CDR3 nucleotides read TGTGCCAGTAGACCCGGGACAGGCGCTCCAGAGCCCCAGCATTTT.

The V and J genes are TRBV30 and TRBJ2-3; D gene ambiguous. This CDR3 is 10 amino acids long. Deletions cut 2 bases from V and 5 bases from J, with 2 bases between. Looked up from germline, CDR1 is GTSNPN and CDR2 is SVGIG (reference sequence). The CDR3 loop is CAWSLDTQYF. The CDR3 DNA is TGTGCCTGGAGTTTAGATACGCAGTATTTT. The variable domain in full, completed from reference TRBV30 and TRBJ2-3, reads SQTIHQWPATLVQPVGSPLSLECTVEGTSNPNLYWYRQAAGRGLQLLFYSVGIGQISSEVPQNLSASRPQDRQFILSSKKLLLSDSGFYLCAWSLDTQYFGPGTRLTVL.

This clonotype was counted at least ten times. The gene calls are TRBV29-1 and TRBJ1-1; D gene ambiguous. Germline loops: CDR1 SQVTM, CDR2 ANQGSEA. This CDR3 has 11 residues. V was clipped by 7 bases and J by 4 bases, with 10 bases between them. CDR3 in DNA: TGCAGCGCCCTTATCCTCACTGAAGCTTTCTTT. Encoded protein: CSALILTEAFF.

This clonotype was found a few times. The V call is TRBV7-6, the J call TRBJ2-2, with D perhaps TRBD1 (6 bases). This CDR3 has 18 residues. Trimming took 5 bases from V and 2 from J, leaving 21 bases between them. The V gene's germline CDR1 is SGHVS and CDR2 FNYEAQ. This CDR3 is CASSQISPGHTNTGELFF. For the CDR3, the DNA is TGTGCCAGCAGCCAGATTAGCCCGGGACACACAAACACCGGGGAGCTGTTTTTT.

This chain links TRBV11-2 with TRBJ2-3, with 8 bases aligning to TRBD1. Per the germline V gene, CDR1 is SGHAT and CDR2 is FQNNGV. V was clipped by 3 bases and J by 4 bases; unmatched bases: 9. The CDR3 totals 16 residues. The CDR3 spells CASSFLPGQAPDTQYF. The CDR3 coding sequence is TGTGCCAGCAGCTTTCTACCGGGACAGGCCCCAGATACGCAGTATTTT.

The J gene is TRBJ1-6, the V gene TRBV7-8; a possible D gene is TRBD1 (6 bases). The CDR3 has 17 residues. V was clipped by 4 bases and J by 4 bases, with 17 bases between them. Germline V CDR1 and CDR2: SGHVS, FQNEAQ. This CDR3 is CASSSLRGYEYNSPLHF. CDR3 in DNA: TGTGCCAGCAGCTCACTGAGGGGGTACGAATATAATTCACCCCTCCACTTT.

This chain uses TRBV6-2 or TRBV6-3 with TRBJ1-3, with D unresolved. The length of the CDR3 is 15 residues. Germline values: CDR1 MNHEY, CDR2 SVGEGT. The ends were cut back, 5 bases at V and 4 bases at J, with 15 bases in the middle. The CDR3: CASSPSPDGGNTIYF. The CDR3 region has the DNA TGTGCCAGCAGTCCATCCCCGGACGGAGGAAACACCATATATTTT.

This clonotype was seen only a few times. This chain uses TRBV12-3 or TRBV12-4 with TRBJ1-5; no clear D gene. V was trimmed by 6 bases and J by 4 bases, leaving 13 bases between them. The CDR3 has 14 residues. The CDR3 nucleotides are TGTGCCAGCAGACCGAGCTTGGCGAATCAGCCCCAGCATTTT. This sequence encodes CASRPSLANQPQHF.

V is TRBV7-9 and J is TRBJ2-3; 9 positions match TRBD1. After removal of 5 bases from V and 14 bases from J, the junction contained 14 bases not matched to a gene. CDR1 is SEHNR, CDR2 FQNEAQ, per germline (reference sequence). The CDR3 sequence is 14 residues long. For the CDR3, the DNA is TGTGCCAGCAGCGCCAATGACAGGGGGGACCTTCCGTATTTT. This encodes CASSANDRGDLPYF.

This clonotype has ten or more counts. The CDR3, as DNA: TGTGCCAGCAGCTTAGTGCTGGACAGGGCCACAGATACGCAGTATTTT. It yields the protein CASSLVLDRATDTQYF. The V call is TRBV7-8, the J call TRBJ2-3, with 8 bases fitting TRBD1. The CDR3 is 16 residues long. Germline trimming cut 1 base from V and 2 bases from J; bases unmatched to any gene: 5. The V gene's germline CDR1 is SGHVS and CDR2 FQNEAQ.

The chain joins TRBV12-5 to TRBJ2-3; perhaps TRBD1 as D (6 bases). The CDR3 totals 14 residues. CDR1 and CDR2 (germline): LGHNT, FRNRAP. The V end lost 1 base, the J end lost 4 bases, and 9 bases lay between the germline ends. The CDR3 DNA is TGTGCTAGTGGTTTGGACGGACAGCCAGATACGCAGTATTTT. This sequence encodes CASGLDGQPDTQYF.

This clonotype was seen repeatedly, ten times or more. This chain links TRBV4-1 with TRBJ2-3, with TRBD1 matching over 8 bases. CDR1 and CDR2 from the germline V gene are MGHRA and YSYEKL. The CDR3 is made up of 16 amino acids. V dropped 4 bases and J dropped 2; count of bases not matched to a gene: 8. As DNA, the CDR3 is TGCGCCAGCAGCCCGAACCAGGGACAGGCCACAGATACGCAGTATTTT. Amino acid sequence: CASSPNQGQATDTQYF.

The chain is built from TRBV12-3 or TRBV12-4 and TRBJ2-1; 10 nucleotides match TRBD2. V lost 7 bases, J lost 8 bases, and 8 bases stayed unmatched. The CDR3 length is 14 residues. DNA for the CDR3: TGTGCCAGCACCTCTAGCGGGGGAAAGGATGAGCAGTTCTTC. Its protein is CASTSSGGKDEQFF.

This clonotype was detected a few times. This chain connects TRBV6-2 or TRBV6-3 to TRBJ2-5, with D perhaps TRBD1 or TRBD2 (5 bases each). V was cut by 7 bases and J by 4 bases, with 13 bases left in between. The CDR3 runs to 13 residues. Germline CDR1 reads MNHEY; CDR2 reads SVGEGT. The CDR3 loop reads CASTDSGTETQYF. The CDR3 coding sequence is TGTGCCAGCACCGACTCCGGGACAGAGACCCAGTACTTC.

The genes are TRBV20-1 and TRBJ2-1, with D maybe TRBD2 (7 bases). The germline gives CDR1 DFQATT, CDR2 SNEGSKA (reference sequence). The ends were cut back, 6 bases at V and 2 bases at J, with 17 bases in the middle. The CDR3 is 15 residues long. CDR3 region: CSAPGRGATYNEQFF. CDR3 nucleotide sequence: TGCAGTGCCCCCGGCCGGGGGGCCACCTACAATGAGCAGTTCTTC.

There are a few counts of this clonotype. The V gene is TRBV4-3, the J gene TRBJ1-3; D is unclear. Trimming shortened V by 0 bases and J by 0 bases, and 3 bases separated the two germline ends. CDR3 length: 14 amino acids. The germline gives CDR1 LGHNA, CDR2 YSLEER. The CDR3 DNA sequence: TGCGCCAGCAGCCAAGACTTCTCTGGAAACACCATATATTTT. This sequence encodes CASSQDFSGNTIYF.

J is TRBJ1-3 and V is TRBV12-3 or TRBV12-4; tentatively, D is TRBD1 (6 bases). Between the trimmed V and J ends, which lost 5 bases and 8 bases, there was a span of 13 bases. This CDR3 contains 13 residues. The CDR3 DNA is TGTGCCAGCAGTCCCCAGGGGTGGGACACCATATATTTT. Translated, it gives CASSPQGWDTIYF.

This clonotype appeared a few times. The chain recombines TRBV7-2 with TRBJ1-2, with 9 bases aligning to TRBD1. CDR1 is SGHTA, CDR2 FQGNSA, per germline. After removal of 3 bases from V and 0 bases from J, the junction contained 5 bases not matched to a gene. The CDR3 contains 16 residues. The CDR3 bases are TGTGCCAGCAGCTTTCTCAGGACAGGGGCTAACTATGGCTACACCTTC. Its protein is CASSFLRTGANYGYTF.

The rearrangement uses TRBV24-1 and TRBJ2-2; 8 nucleotides match TRBD1. V lost 7 bases and J lost 1; bases outside the gene matches: 1. CDR3 size: 14 residues. Germline assignment: CDR1 KGHDR and CDR2 SFDVKD. CDR3 protein: CATSGTGNTGELFF. The CDR3 DNA follows: TGTGCCACCAGCGGGACAGGGAACACCGGGGAGCTGTTTTTT.

This clonotype was counted only a few times. V and J are TRBV9 and TRBJ1-1, with D possibly matching TRBD1 (6 bases). CDR1 SGDLS and CDR2 YYNGEE come from the germline V gene. V was clipped by 3 bases and J by 0 bases, with 12 bases between them. The CDR3 contains 15 residues. This CDR3 reads CASSARDRLNTEAFF. The CDR3 DNA reads as TGTGCCAGCAGCGCCCGAGACAGGCTGAACACTGAAGCTTTCTTT.

The chain is built from TRBV25-1 and TRBJ1-1; maybe TRBD1 (6 bases). The CDR3 length is 11 residues. V lost 6 bases and J lost 10, with 12 bases in between. Looked up from germline, CDR1 is MGHDK and CDR2 is SYGVNS. This chain's CDR3 is CASRWGGGAFF. CDR3 bases: TGTGCCAGCAGGTGGGGAGGGGGAGCTTTCTTT.

This clonotype was picked up a small number of times. The chain recombines TRBV4-3 with TRBJ2-5; D call uncertain. Per the germline V gene, CDR1 is LGHNA and CDR2 is YSLEER. The CDR3 has 14 amino acids. Trimming took 0 bases from V and 5 from J, leaving 10 bases between them. The chain's CDR3 is CASSQDSGAETQYF. The CDR3 DNA reads as TGCGCCAGCAGCCAAGATTCAGGTGCGGAGACCCAGTACTTC.

V usage is TRBV6-5 and J usage is TRBJ2-1; 9 bases map to TRBD1. Germline V gene sequence: CDR1 MNHEY, CDR2 SVGAGI. The V segment lost 0 bases and the J segment 3 bases; nucleotides outside the gene matches: 12. The CDR3 contains 19 residues. CDR3 in amino acids: CASSYSYPPGQGNYNEQFF. DNA for the CDR3: TGTGCCAGCAGTTACTCGTATCCACCGGGACAGGGAAACTACAATGAGCAGTTCTTC.

This clonotype has just a few counts. CDR3 sequence: CSTDGAFTGGETQYF. The CDR3 DNA follows: TGCAGCACCGACGGGGCCTTTACTGGGGGAGAGACCCAGTACTTC. The V call is TRBV29-1, the J call TRBJ2-5, with D perhaps TRBD1 or TRBD2 (5 bases each). CDR3 length equals 15 residues. Germline loops: CDR1 SQVTM, CDR2 ANQGSEA. The V and J ends lost 8 bases and 4 bases respectively, with 23 bases between them.

This CDR3 reads CSVRGQNTGELFF. Written as DNA, the CDR3 is TGCAGCGTTAGGGGTCAGAACACCGGGGAGCTGTTTTTT. V and J are TRBV29-1 and TRBJ2-2; D perhaps matches TRBD1 (5 bases). Per the germline V gene, CDR1 is SQVTM and CDR2 is ANQGSEA. V lost 5 bases and J 1 base, leaving 8 bases between the germline ends. The CDR3 spans 13 residues.